This record concerns one T cell receptor (beta chain) sequence. The antigen is undetermined. Other DNA sequences within the sample encode an identical CDR3. This sample was taken from a study of T cell responses to AZD1222 COVID-19 vaccine. Germline-derived CDR1 and CDR2 are GTSNPN and SVGIG (reference sequence). The CDR3 contains 14 residues. J was trimmed by 2 bases and V by 2 bases; bases with no gene match: 2. The assay was immunoSEQ multiplex PCR, and TCRdb's table has in-frame clones only and misses some. Here the sample spans more than 120,000 clones, roughly 87% being singletons. Findings of the study overall: The donor cohort was predominantly white British with a female majority, and clonal diversity may have been underestimated. Baseline seropositivity occurred in only six AZD1222 recipients.

The receptor was isolated from an adult who received the AZD1222 COVID-19 vaccine. This sample comprised peripheral blood, obtained 28 days after the second AZD1222 dose. The V call is TRBV30, the J call TRBJ2-7, with 11 bases fitting TRBD1. The chain's CDR3 is CAWSTGQGAYEQYF. In DNA form, the CDR3 reads TGTGCCTGGAGTACGGGACAGGGGGCCTACGAGCAGTACTTC.